What follows is one T cell receptor beta chain and its context. The antigen is undetermined. Some clones are missing from TCRdb's copy, which holds only in-frame ones; the method was immunoSEQ multiplex PCR. The table has approximately 77,000 clones, around 92% seen once. The CDR3 length is 14 residues. Germline V lookup: CDR1 SGHNT, CDR2 YYREEE (reference sequence). Trimming shortened V by 5 bases and J by 1 base, and 12 bases separated the two germline ends. The data were taken from a study of T cell responses to AZD1222 COVID-19 vaccine. Study outcomes and limitations: It should be noted that donors were predominantly white British and more often female, and clonal diversity was possibly underestimated.

This rearrangement joins TRBV5-4 to TRBJ1-1, with TRBD1 as a possible D gene (5 bases). This receptor was taken from an adult in good health. This specimen was peripheral blood, taken on day 0 of MenACWY control vaccination. DNA of the CDR3: TGTGCCAGCAGACCGGGACCTCGGAACACTGAAGCTTTCTTT. Protein sequence: CASRPGPRNTEAFF.